The rows below give T cell receptor beta chains drawn from one sample of a study of identical twins. A single record per CDR3 protein comes from TCRdb applying MiXCR to the 5' RACE reads. This sample has about 240,000 distinct CDR3 sequences, with 10% found just once. The sample consisted of memory T cells sorted from blood. All receptors derive from a man aged 50 to 60 in good health. Both conserved end residues are part of each CDR3. The order of the fields is CDR3 length, J gene, D gene, clone size, V gene, CDR3 protein, CDR3 DNA. The D gene is left open where the match is weak. Size tells how often a clone was seen (once, few, many) or the class of an expanded clone, and some rows leave it out.

length: 13; J: TRBJ2-7; D: NA; size: many; V: TRBV5-1; CDR3: CASSQQGGREQYF; DNA: TGCGCCAGCAGCCAGCAGGGGGGGCGAGAGCAGTACTTC
length: 15; J: TRBJ2-7; D: NA; size: NA; V: TRBV4-1; CDR3: CASSQNFGSVQEQYF; DNA: TGCGCCAGCAGCCAAAACTTTGGGTCGGTCCAGGAGCAGTACTTC
length: 16; J: TRBJ1-1; D: NA; size: few; V: TRBV14; CDR3: CASSQTKGLSNTEAFF; DNA: TGTGCCAGCAGCCAAACGAAGGGTCTCTCGAACACTGAAGCTTTCTTT
length: 16; J: TRBJ2-3; D: NA; size: NA; V: TRBV7-2; CDR3: CASSPRRGARTDTQYF; DNA: TGTGCCAGCAGCCCTCGGAGGGGAGCTCGCACAGATACGCAGTATTTT
length: 13; J: TRBJ1-2; D: TRBD1; size: few; V: TRBV5-1; CDR3: CASSWDRDYGYTF; DNA: TGCGCCAGCAGCTGGGACAGGGACTATGGCTACACCTTC
length: 14; J: TRBJ2-2; D: NA; size: many; V: TRBV7-2; CDR3: CASSYTRGTGELFF; DNA: TGTGCCAGCAGCTACACCAGGGGTACCGGGGAGCTGTTTTTT
length: 17; J: TRBJ2-1; D: TRBD2; size: many; V: TRBV4-3; CDR3: CASSQVLGTSGYNEQFF; DNA: TGCGCCAGCAGCCAAGTATTGGGGACTAGCGGGTACAATGAGCAGTTCTTC
length: 16; J: TRBJ1-4; D: NA; size: NA; V: TRBV7-9; CDR3: CASSLRGWDTREKLFF; DNA: TGTGCCAGCAGCTTAAGAGGGTGGGACACACGTGAAAAACTGTTTTTT
length: 15; J: TRBJ2-2; D: NA; size: NA; V: TRBV12-3/TRBV12-4; CDR3: CASILSGHTTGELFF; DNA: TGTGCCAGCATCCTATCGGGACACACCACCGGGGAGCTGTTTTTT
length: 16; J: TRBJ2-5; D: NA; size: few; V: TRBV12-3/TRBV12-4; CDR3: CASSLDLGTRGETQYF; DNA: TGTGCCAGCAGTTTAGATCTGGGAACGAGGGGGGAGACCCAGTACTTC
length: 12; J: TRBJ2-5; D: TRBD1; size: many; V: TRBV7-9; CDR3: CATADRGETQYF; DNA: TGTGCCACCGCGGACAGGGGAGAGACCCAGTACTTC
length: 17; J: TRBJ1-1; D: TRBD1; size: many; V: TRBV20-1; CDR3: CSARDMGQGAMNTEAFF; DNA: TGCAGTGCTAGAGACATGGGACAGGGGGCTATGAACACTGAAGCTTTCTTT
length: 18; J: TRBJ1-6; D: NA; size: many; V: TRBV6-5; CDR3: CASSYYRAHGTTNSPLHF; DNA: TGTGCCAGCAGTTATTACCGGGCGCACGGGACAACTAATTCACCCCTCCACTTT
length: 14; J: TRBJ2-1; D: TRBD2; size: NA; V: TRBV7-2; CDR3: CASSLASSGGQQFF; DNA: TGTGCCAGCAGCTTAGCTTCTAGCGGGGGCCAGCAGTTCTTC
length: 15; J: TRBJ2-1; D: TRBD2; size: many; V: TRBV6-1; CDR3: CASSRSGRSYNEQFF; DNA: TGTGCCAGCAGTCGTAGCGGGAGGTCCTACAATGAGCAGTTCTTC
length: 13; J: TRBJ1-1; D: NA; size: NA; V: TRBV12-3/TRBV12-4; CDR3: CASRLSVNTEAFF; DNA: TGTGCCAGCAGACTCTCCGTGAACACTGAAGCTTTCTTT
length: 11; J: TRBJ2-7; D: NA; size: few; V: TRBV28; CDR3: CASHGGRGLYF; DNA: TGTGCCAGCCACGGGGGAAGGGGACTGTACTTC
length: 17; J: TRBJ2-1; D: NA; size: many; V: TRBV5-5; CDR3: CASSLHWRGYPYNEQFF; DNA: TGTGCCAGCAGCCTCCATTGGCGTGGCTATCCCTACAATGAGCAGTTCTTC
length: 14; J: TRBJ1-4; D: TRBD1; size: few; V: TRBV7-2; CDR3: CASSPDRGIGKLFF; DNA: TGTGCCAGCAGCCCGGACAGGGGGATTGGAAAACTGTTTTTT
length: 15; J: TRBJ2-6; D: NA; size: many; V: TRBV18; CDR3: CASSPRASGANVLTF; DNA: TGTGCCAGCTCACCAAGGGCATCTGGGGCCAACGTCCTGACTTTC
length: 16; J: TRBJ2-7; D: NA; size: NA; V: TRBV4-2; CDR3: CASSQVGVGGSAEQYF; DNA: TGTGCCAGCAGCCAAGTGGGAGTGGGTGGGTCGGCCGAGCAGTACTTC
length: 15; J: TRBJ1-6; D: NA; size: few; V: TRBV20-1; CDR3: CSAREQHLYNSPLHF; DNA: TGCAGTGCTAGAGAACAGCACCTATATAATTCACCCCTCCACTTT
length: 15; J: TRBJ2-2; D: NA; size: NA; V: TRBV7-2; CDR3: CASSPMGPNTGELFF; DNA: TGTGCCAGCAGCCCAATGGGGCCGAACACCGGGGAGCTGTTTTTT
length: 12; J: TRBJ2-2; D: NA; size: many; V: TRBV6-2/TRBV6-3; CDR3: CASSYSGGELFF; DNA: TGTGCCAGCAGTTATAGTGGCGGGGAGCTGTTTTTT
length: 16; J: TRBJ2-7; D: NA; size: few; V: TRBV7-8; CDR3: CASSLTTGFTLYEQYF; DNA: TGTGCCAGCAGCTTAACGACAGGTTTCACCCTCTACGAGCAGTACTTC
length: 15; J: TRBJ2-3; D: TRBD1; size: NA; V: TRBV7-2; CDR3: CASSKGQSFTDTQYF; DNA: TGTGCCAGCAGCAAGGGACAGTCTTTCACAGATACGCAGTATTTT
length: 16; J: TRBJ2-7; D: TRBD2; size: many; V: TRBV15; CDR3: CATSRATLAGSYEQYF; DNA: TGTGCCACCAGCAGAGCGACACTAGCGGGATCCTACGAGCAGTACTTC
length: 16; J: TRBJ1-4; D: NA; size: few; V: TRBV7-9; CDR3: CASSPDRTSTNEKLFF; DNA: TGTGCCAGCAGCCCCGACAGGACCTCTACTAATGAAAAACTGTTTTTT